These 22 T cell receptor beta chains came from one sample sequenced in a study of CXCR3-negative and CXCR3-positive naive CD8 T cells (dated by TCRdb to about 2019). Findings and caveats that apply to the study as a whole: TRB CDR3s from CXCR3-positive naive cells showed higher hydrophobicity (lower Kidera factor 4), lower energy, and higher strength and volume indices than CXCR3-negative naive cells.

These TCRs are of unknown antigen specificity. The sequencer was a NextSeq 550. The Human TCR Profiling Kit (MiLaboratory) was used to make UMI-labeled 5' RACE TRB cDNA libraries. Following TCRdb reprocessing, every CDR3 protein sequence forms one entry, and DNA is not provided. The sample's clone listing holds about 120,000 distinct CDR3 sequences. The ten largest clonotypes hold less than 0.4% of the sample. The sample comprised naive CXCR3+ CD8+ T cells from blood. The cell subset or site label on this specimen signifies: CD45RO-CCR7+CD27+CD95- naive CD8+ T cells expressing CXCR3 (TNR3+). The receptors shown here come from a human donor in good health. Some clones in this sample may be carry-over from other donors' samples.

The V gene is TRBV7-2, the J gene TRBJ2-5; with no DNA, the TCRdb D assignment of TRBD2 cannot be verified. This CDR3 contains 18 residues. Germline CDR1 is SGHTA and CDR2 is FQGNSA. CDR3 sequence: CAGSLAVLAGEYQETQYF.

V gene TRBV7-2 combines with J gene TRBJ2-1; TCRdb indicates TRBD2, and absent DNA this call remains unverified. There are 16 residues in the CDR3. Looked up from germline, CDR1 is SGHTA and CDR2 is FQGNSA. The CDR3 loop is CASSPGTSGALNEQFF.

The chain couples TRBV29-1 to TRBJ2-1; TCRdb designates TRBD2, a call that cannot be tested without DNA. Germline V gives CDR1 SQVTM, CDR2 ANQGSEA. The CDR3 extends over 20 amino acids. The CDR3: CSVGGPRTGYQREEHNEQFF.

The chain employs TRBV12-3 or TRBV12-4 and TRBJ2-7; TCRdb outputs TRBD2, but without DNA this stays unchecked. There are 15 residues in the CDR3. The CDR3 here is CASSFGLAGIYEQYF.

The chain employs TRBV29-1 and TRBJ2-7; the D call of TRBD1 rests on TCRdb alone, since no DNA is present to check it. Germline V gene sequence: CDR1 SQVTM, CDR2 ANQGSEA. This CDR3 has 12 residues. Here the CDR3 reads CSVAGQGTEQYF.

CDR3 sequence: CASSDSSASGELFF. The chain employs TRBV10-1 and TRBJ2-2. Germline V gene data show CDR1 as WNHNN and CDR2 as SYGVQD (reference sequence). The CDR3 runs 14 residues.

The chain uses TRBV19 and TRBJ2-7; TCRdb indicates TRBD2, and absent DNA this call remains unverified. The CDR3 runs to 15 residues. Per the germline V gene, CDR1 is LNHDA and CDR2 is SQIVND (reference sequence). CDR3 region: CASRGASGSTYEQYF.

The chain couples TRBV7-7 to TRBJ2-5; TCRdb's D call of TRBD1 is untestable without DNA. The CDR3 extends over 14 amino acids. Germline loops: CDR1 SSHAT, CDR2 FNYEAQ (reference sequence). This CDR3 reads CASSQGPMGETQYF. The variable domain in full, completed from reference TRBV7-7 and TRBJ2-5, reads GAGVSQSPRYKVTKRGQDVTLRCDPISSHATLYWYQQALGQGPEFLTYFNYEAQPDKSGLPSDRFSAERPEGSISTLTIQRTEQRDSAMYRCASSQGPMGETQYFGPGTRLLVL.

CDR3 sequence reads: CAISDPPANEQFF. The gene calls are TRBV10-3 and TRBJ2-1; TCRdb proposes TRBD2, but this gene call is untestable without DNA. The CDR3 is made up of 13 amino acids. In germline, CDR1 is ENHRY, CDR2 SYGVKD.

The CDR3 sequence: CASSPPTGSPQYF. The rearrangement uses TRBV6-5 and TRBJ2-3; TCRdb's assignment of TRBD1 cannot be checked, as there is no DNA. Germline CDR1 MNHEY, CDR2 SVGAGI. This CDR3 has 13 residues.

This CDR3 reads CASSDADRGSDEQFF. The chain combines TRBV2 with TRBJ2-1; the D gene TCRdb calls, TRBD1, cannot be checked with no DNA. In germline, CDR1 is SNHLY, CDR2 FYNNEI. This CDR3 region has 15 residues.

This chain joins TRBV7-3 and TRBJ1-5. Looked up from germline, CDR1 is SGHTA and CDR2 is FQGTGA. The CDR3 covers 12 residues. CDR3 protein: CASSLGCQPQHF.

This chain links TRBV28 with TRBJ2-7; TCRdb outputs TRBD1, but without DNA this stays unchecked. The CDR3 is 17 amino acids. Per the germline V gene, CDR1 is MDHEN and CDR2 is SYDVKM. The chain's CDR3 is CASSLSMRDSTSYEQYF.

The V and J genes are TRBV12-3 or TRBV12-4 and TRBJ1-5; TCRdb's D call, TRBD1, is unchecked because there is no DNA. The CDR3 has 15 residues. CDR3 region: CASSKGVRSNQPQHF.

The chain recombines TRBV6-2 or TRBV6-3 with TRBJ2-7; as DNA is missing, the TRBD1 call by TCRdb cannot be tested. Germline V gene sequence: CDR1 MNHEY, CDR2 SVGEGT. CDR3 length: 17 amino acids. The CDR3 loop reads CASSYTRGTGISYEQYF.

V gene TRBV28 combines with J gene TRBJ1-2; absent DNA, TCRdb's TRBD1 call cannot be checked. Germline values: CDR1 MDHEN, CDR2 SYDVKM. This CDR3 contains 15 residues. The CDR3 sequence: CASSSGLGAPYGYTF.

V gene TRBV12-3 or TRBV12-4 combines with J gene TRBJ1-5. This CDR3 comprises 15 residues. CDR3 protein: CASSLGAEDGQPQHF.

The V call is TRBV14, the J call TRBJ2-7. The germline V gene encodes CDR1 SGHDN and CDR2 FVKESK. The length of the CDR3 is 14 residues. CDR3 loop: CASSQHSASHEQYF.

The chain is built from TRBV6-5 and TRBJ1-2; TCRdb designates TRBD1, a call that cannot be tested without DNA. Germline V gene lookup returns CDR1 MNHEY and CDR2 SVGAGI. The length of the CDR3 is 14 residues. The CDR3 loop is CASSYYSGQGFYTF.

The J gene is TRBJ1-1, the V gene TRBV5-1; the D gene TCRdb calls, TRBD1, cannot be checked with no DNA. The CDR3 consists of 16 residues. CDR1 is SGHRS and CDR2 is YFSETQ in the germline V gene. The CDR3 loop reads CASSLAPGERNTEAFF. The full variable domain, in which reference TRBV5-1 and TRBJ1-1 provide the parts outside the CDR3, is KAGVTQTPRYLIKTRGQQVTLSCSPISGHRSVSWYQQTPGQGLQFLFEYFSETQRNKGNFPGRFSGRQFSNSRSEMNVSTLELGDSALYLCASSLAPGERNTEAFFGQGTRLTVV.

The chain couples TRBV7-9 to TRBJ2-7; the TRBD1 assignment by TCRdb is unverifiable without DNA. CDR1 SEHNR and CDR2 FQNEAQ come from the germline V gene (reference sequence). The CDR3 spans 14 residues. The CDR3 sequence is CASSWTANFYEQYF.

The chain joins TRBV21-1 to TRBJ1-5; there is no DNA to check the TCRdb D call of TRBD1. TRBV21-1 is noted as a pseudogene. The CDR3 loop spans 13 amino acids. The CDR3 is CASSDSNNQPQHF.